The 26 T cell receptor beta chains below all came from one sample that was sequenced in a study of cytomegalovirus exposure and HLA in healthy donors. Produced via immunoSEQ multiplex PCR; TCRdb's table is partial and in-frame only. The sample shows 100,000 to 120,000 clones, roughly nine tenths of them seen only once. The sample consisted of PBMCs. The receptors were sampled from a woman between 18 and 29 years old in good health and CMV-seronegative.

V and J are TRBV7-9 and TRBJ2-3; possible D gene TRBD1, 5 bases. Deletions cut 4 bases from V and 2 bases from J, with 13 bases between. The CDR3 spans 15 residues. CDR1 is SEHNR and CDR2 is FQNEAQ in the germline V gene (reference sequence). This chain's CDR3 is CASSSDRTFTDTQYF. CDR3 in DNA: TGTGCCAGCAGCTCAGACAGAACCTTCACAGATACGCAGTATTTT. The full variable domain, completed using reference TRBV7-9 and TRBJ2-3, is DTGVSQNPRHKITKRGQNVTFRCDPISEHNRLYWYRQTLGQGPEFLTYFQNEAQLEKSRLLSDRFSAERPKGSFSTLEIQRTEQGDSAMYLCASSSDRTFTDTQYFGPGTRLTVL.

The chain carries TRBV19 and TRBJ2-7; 10 nucleotides line up with TRBD1. V lost 3 bases to trimming and J lost 4 bases; unmatched junction nucleotides: 6. The germline V gene has CDR1 LNHDA and CDR2 SQIVND (reference sequence). This CDR3 has 15 amino acids. Here the CDR3 reads CASSITGTGVYEQYF. CDR3 DNA: TGTGCCAGTAGTATTACCGGGACAGGGGTTTACGAGCAGTACTTC.

This clone was found once. The chain carries TRBV29-1 and TRBJ2-7; a weak D match, TRBD1 (6 bases). V lost 4 bases and J 2 bases, leaving 9 bases between the germline ends. Germline assignment: CDR1 SQVTM and CDR2 ANQGSEA. The CDR3 sequence is 12 residues long. CDR3 sequence reads: CSVATGTYEQYF. In nucleotides, the CDR3 is TGCAGCGTTGCGACAGGAACCTACGAGCAGTACTTC.

V gene TRBV2 combines with J gene TRBJ2-3; 13 bases are a match to TRBD2. The V gene end was trimmed by 5 bases and the J gene end by 5 bases; junction bases not matched to a gene: 10. Germline CDR1 is SNHLY and CDR2 is FYNNEI. This CDR3 region has 17 residues. This CDR3 is CASSSRTSGRKGDTQYF. The CDR3 DNA reads as TGTGCCAGCAGTTCGCGGACTAGCGGGAGAAAAGGAGATACGCAGTATTTT.

The J gene is TRBJ2-3, the V gene TRBV7-3; TRBD1 might be the D (6 bases). The germline CDR1 and CDR2 sequences are SGHTA and FQGTGA. The CDR3 loop spans 15 amino acids. With 5 bases removed from V and 0 bases from J, the gap between germline ends came to 12 bases. CDR3 residues: CASSPTGGSTDTQYF. Here the CDR3 DNA reads TGTGCCAGCAGCCCGACAGGTGGAAGCACAGATACGCAGTATTTT.

The V and J genes are TRBV21-1 and TRBJ2-1; TRBD2, the D gene given by the table, was not confirmed from the DNA. TRBV21-1 is designated a pseudogene. The CDR3 runs 14 residues. CDR3 protein: CASINLADYNEQFF. The CDR3, as DNA: TGTGCCAGCATCAATCTAGCGGACTACAATGAGCAGTTCTTC.

The chain carries TRBV23-1 and TRBJ1-4; 8 nucleotides match TRBD1. TRBV23-1 is an open reading frame, and its role is uncertain. The V gene end was trimmed by 7 bases and the J gene end by 7 bases; junction bases not matched to a gene: 8. The CDR3 length is 14 residues. The CDR3: CASTPAGQVEKLFF. CDR3 DNA: TGCGCCAGCACCCCAGCGGGACAGGTTGAAAAACTGTTTTTT.

This chain joins TRBV10-1 and TRBJ2-1; maybe TRBD1 (6 bases). The CDR3 consists of 13 residues. Germline loops: CDR1 WNHNN, CDR2 SYGVQD (reference sequence). Trimming stripped 1 base from V and 8 bases from J, with 9 bases between. DNA for the CDR3: TGCGCCAGCAGTGAGTTTGGGGGCCATGAGCAGTTCTTC. Its translation is CASSEFGGHEQFF.

The chain combines TRBV7-3 with TRBJ2-3, with D maybe TRBD1 (5 bases). This CDR3 spans 13 amino acids. Germline CDR1 is SGHTA and CDR2 is FQGTGA. Trimming left V 8 bases short and J 2 bases short, with 11 bases between. CDR3 sequence reads: CASGAGPTDTQYF. In DNA, the CDR3 is TGTGCCAGCGGGGCTGGGCCCACAGATACGCAGTATTTT.

The chain is built from TRBV4-1 and TRBJ2-7, with 8 bases that match TRBD1. The V gene's germline CDR1 is MGHRA and CDR2 YSYEKL. The trim removed 1 base at V and 4 bases at J, leaving 3 bases unmatched. The CDR3 contains 14 residues. The CDR3 DNA is TGCGCCAGCAGCCAAGCGGACAGGGCTTACGAGCAGTACTTC. It specifies CASSQADRAYEQYF.

The CDR3 here is CASSEETGGYDEQYF. The DNA of the CDR3 is TGTGCCAGCAGCGAAGAGACAGGGGGATATGACGAGCAGTACTTC. V is TRBV9 and J is TRBJ2-7; 9 bases agree with TRBD1. Trimming removed 3 bases from V and 5 bases from J; junction bases left unmatched: 9. In germline, CDR1 is SGDLS, CDR2 YYNGEE. The CDR3 length is 15 residues. Using reference TRBV9 and TRBJ2-7 for the parts outside the CDR3, the full variable domain is DSGVTQTPKHLITATGQRVTLRCSPRSGDLSVYWYQQSLDQGLQFLIQYYNGEERAKGNILERFSAQQFPDLHSELNLSSLELGDSALYFCASSEETGGYDEQYFGPGTRLTVT.

The chain combines TRBV28 with TRBJ2-1; 10 nucleotides line up with TRBD2. The length of the CDR3 is 17 residues. Germline V gene lookup returns CDR1 MDHEN and CDR2 SYDVKM. V dropped 2 bases and J dropped 0; count of bases not matched to a gene: 4. The CDR3 sequence: CASSLISSGSSYNEQFF. The CDR3 bases are TGTGCCAGCAGTTTAATCTCTAGCGGGAGCTCCTACAATGAGCAGTTCTTC.

The V and J genes are TRBV28 and TRBJ2-5; D might be TRBD2 (5 bases). CDR3 length: 13 residues. The ends were cut back, 10 bases at V and 6 bases at J, with 18 bases in the middle. Germline CDR1 is MDHEN and CDR2 is SYDVKM. The CDR3 sequence is CATLEERVKTQYF. The CDR3 DNA reads as TGTGCCACCCTAGAGGAGAGGGTCAAGACCCAGTACTTC.

V is TRBV30 and J is TRBJ2-3, with TRBD2 matching 7 bases. The CDR3 runs 14 residues. From germline, CDR1 is GTSNPN and CDR2 SVGIG (reference sequence). V trimming: 5 bases; J trimming: 3 bases; junction bases outside the gene matches: 8. CDR3 nucleotides: TGTGCCTGGGTGTGGGAGGGCACGACAGATACGCAGTATTTT. Translated: CAWVWEGTTDTQYF.

V and J are TRBV5-5 and TRBJ2-2; 8 bases are shared with TRBD1. Germline V gene data show CDR1 as SGHKS and CDR2 as YYEKEE (reference sequence). V lost 1 base and J lost 5; bases outside the gene matches: 7. The CDR3 extends over 16 amino acids. CDR3 in DNA: TGTGCCAGCAGCTTGAGTTCTGGACAGGGTACCGGGGAGCTGTTTTTT. This sequence encodes CASSLSSGQGTGELFF.

The chain carries TRBV11-1 and TRBJ2-2; perhaps TRBD1 as D (5 bases). The V gene lost 2 bases and the J gene lost 3 bases, with 13 bases spanning the gap. CDR1 is SGHAT and CDR2 is FQDESV in the germline V gene (reference sequence). The CDR3 is 16 residues long. CDR3 coding DNA: TGTGCCAGCAGCTTAACGTCCAGGGTACACACCGGGGAGCTGTTTTTT. Translation gives CASSLTSRVHTGELFF.

The CDR3 spells CASSPPPVAGNTIYF. CDR3 coding DNA: TGTGCCAGCAGCCCACCTCCAGTGGCTGGAAACACCATATATTTT. The gene calls are TRBV7-2 and TRBJ1-3; no reliable D call. V was shortened by 5 bases and J by 2 bases, with 13 bases between the two germline ends. Looked up from germline, CDR1 is SGHTA and CDR2 is FQGNSA. This CDR3 is 15 amino acids long.

V usage is TRBV7-9 and J usage is TRBJ1-1, with D possibly matching TRBD1 (5 bases). CDR1 is SEHNR, CDR2 FQNEAQ, per germline (reference sequence). The CDR3 is made up of 13 amino acids. In DNA, the CDR3 is TGTGTCCGAAACGCCGGGGGGAACACTGAAGCTTTCTTT. Translation: CVRNAGGNTEAFF.

This chain uses TRBV5-1 with TRBJ2-1; TRBD1 matches at 10 bases. CDR1 SGHRS and CDR2 YFSETQ come from the germline V gene. Trimming removed 3 bases from V and 2 bases from J; junction bases left unmatched: 5. The CDR3 has 16 amino acids. CDR3 in DNA: TGCGCCAGCAGCTACTCGACAGGGGGCCCCTACAATGAGCAGTTCTTC. This encodes CASSYSTGGPYNEQFF. Combining the CDR3 with reference TRBV5-1 and TRBJ2-1 gives the whole variable domain KAGVTQTPRYLIKTRGQQVTLSCSPISGHRSVSWYQQTPGQGLQFLFEYFSETQRNKGNFPGRFSGRQFSNSRSEMNVSTLELGDSALYLCASSYSTGGPYNEQFFGPGTRLTVL.

The V and J genes are TRBV28 and TRBJ1-4, with D possibly matching TRBD1 (5 bases). Germline V gene sequence: CDR1 MDHEN, CDR2 SYDVKM. Between the trimmed V and J ends, which lost 6 bases and 5 bases, there was a span of 10 bases. The CDR3 is 13 residues long. CDR3 residues: CASSMGQNEKLFF. The CDR3 coding sequence is TGTGCCAGCAGCATGGGGCAGAATGAAAAACTGTTTTTT.

This clone was recorded a few times. The rearrangement uses TRBV18 and TRBJ1-5, with TRBD1 identical over 7 bases. The J segment lost 0 bases and the V segment lost 3 bases, leaving 5 bases of the junction unmatched. In germline, CDR1 is KGHSH, CDR2 LQKENI. This CDR3 spans 16 amino acids. The CDR3, as DNA: TGTGCCAGCTCACCGCGTGGGACAGTTAGCAATCAGCCCCAGCATTTT. This sequence encodes CASSPRGTVSNQPQHF. The full variable domain, its missing parts supplied by reference TRBV18 and TRBJ1-5, is NAGVMQNPRHLVRRRGQEARLRCSPMKGHSHVYWYRQLPEEGLKFMVYLQKENIIDESGMPKERFSAEFPKEGPSILRIQQVVRGDSAAYFCASSPRGTVSNQPQHFGDGTRLSIL.

This chain connects TRBV5-1 to TRBJ2-7; no definite D call. This CDR3 contains 14 residues. The V and J ends lost 1 base and 2 bases respectively, with 10 bases between them. CDR1 is SGHRS and CDR2 is YFSETQ in the germline V gene. CDR3 protein: CASSLSPITYEQYF. The CDR3 DNA reads TGCGCCAGCAGCTTGTCTCCTATCACCTACGAGCAGTACTTC.

V usage is TRBV4-2 and J usage is TRBJ2-2; possible D gene TRBD1, 6 bases. Germline V gene lookup returns CDR1 LGHNA and CDR2 YNFKEQ. Deletions cut 3 bases from V and 4 bases from J, with 15 bases between. CDR3 length equals 16 residues. The CDR3 sequence is CASSQATGTTTGELFF. CDR3 nucleotide sequence: TGTGCCAGCAGCCAGGCTACAGGGACGACCACCGGGGAGCTGTTTTTT.

This chain uses TRBV18 with TRBJ1-1; TRBD1 matches at 8 bases. Germline V gene data show CDR1 as KGHSH and CDR2 as LQKENI. After removal of 6 bases from V and 6 bases from J, the junction contained 9 bases not matched to a gene. The CDR3 contains 14 residues. This CDR3 is CASSPNGQGSEAFF. CDR3 DNA: TGTGCCAGCTCGCCTAACGGACAGGGCTCTGAAGCTTTCTTT.

The gene calls are TRBV4-2 and TRBJ2-3; possibly TRBD1 for D (7 bases). Germline CDR1 reads LGHNA; CDR2 reads YNFKEQ. The CDR3 covers 17 residues. V was clipped by 4 bases and J by 2 bases, with 19 bases between them. CDR3: CASSRQGGGAYTDTQYF. The CDR3 DNA sequence: TGTGCCAGCAGCCGGCAGGGGGGTGGCGCCTACACAGATACGCAGTATTTT.

The chain recombines TRBV30 with TRBJ1-4; D might be TRBD1 (5 bases). This CDR3 contains 14 residues. Trimming left V 0 bases short and J 7 bases short, with 12 bases between. Germline-derived CDR1 and CDR2 are GTSNPN and SVGIG (reference sequence). CDR3: CAWSVGTLLEKLFF. CDR3 nucleotides: TGTGCCTGGAGTGTAGGGACTCTCCTTGAAAAACTGTTTTTT.